This TCR beta chain emerged from a study of molecular identifiers for immune sequencing clone quantification. The CDR3 totals 13 residues. V lost 3 bases and J 7 bases, leaving 10 bases between the germline ends. In germline, CDR1 is SEHNR, CDR2 FQNEAQ (reference sequence). MiXCR was run by TCRdb on the PCR reads, yielding one entry per CDR3 protein. The table has under 600,000 distinct CDR3 sequences, about a fifth seen once. V gene TRBV7-9 combines with J gene TRBJ2-1; D is undetermined. The specimen sequenced was naive CD8+ T cells from blood, with Jurkat cell RNA spiked in. The subset was: FACS-sorted CD8+CD4-CCR7+CD45RA+ naive T cells. The receptor's source is a human donor in good health. Some libraries in this study had Jurkat cell RNA spiked in. CDR3 sequence (DNA): TGTGCCAGCAGCTTCGTTCGCCCGAATGAGCAGTTCTTC. Translating it yields CASSFVRPNEQFF.